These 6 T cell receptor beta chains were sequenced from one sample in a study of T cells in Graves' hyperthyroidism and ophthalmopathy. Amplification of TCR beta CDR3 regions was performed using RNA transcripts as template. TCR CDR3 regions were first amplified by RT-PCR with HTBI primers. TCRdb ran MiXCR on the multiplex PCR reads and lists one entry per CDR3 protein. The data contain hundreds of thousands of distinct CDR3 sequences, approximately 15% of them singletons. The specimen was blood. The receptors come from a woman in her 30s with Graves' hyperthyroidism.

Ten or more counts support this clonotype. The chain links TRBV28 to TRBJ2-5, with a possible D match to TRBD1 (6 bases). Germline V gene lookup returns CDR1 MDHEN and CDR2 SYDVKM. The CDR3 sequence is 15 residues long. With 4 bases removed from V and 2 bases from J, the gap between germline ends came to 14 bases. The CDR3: CASSSPGVGQETQYF. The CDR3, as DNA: TGTGCCAGCAGTTCGCCAGGGGTCGGGCAAGAGACCCAGTACTTC.

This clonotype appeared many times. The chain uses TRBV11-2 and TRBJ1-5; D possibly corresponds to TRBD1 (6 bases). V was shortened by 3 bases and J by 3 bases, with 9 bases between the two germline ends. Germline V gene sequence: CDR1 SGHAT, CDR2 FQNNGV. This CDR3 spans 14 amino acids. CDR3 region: CASSFTGPNQPQHF. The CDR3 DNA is TGTGCCAGCAGCTTTACAGGGCCCAATCAGCCCCAGCATTTT.

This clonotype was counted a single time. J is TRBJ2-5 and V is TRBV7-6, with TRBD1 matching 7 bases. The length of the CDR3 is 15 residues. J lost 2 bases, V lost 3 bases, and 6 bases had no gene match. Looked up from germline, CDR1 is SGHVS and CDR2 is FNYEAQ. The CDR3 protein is CASSLDRGQQETQYF. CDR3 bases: TGTGCCAGCAGCTTGGATAGGGGGCAACAAGAGACCCAGTACTTC.

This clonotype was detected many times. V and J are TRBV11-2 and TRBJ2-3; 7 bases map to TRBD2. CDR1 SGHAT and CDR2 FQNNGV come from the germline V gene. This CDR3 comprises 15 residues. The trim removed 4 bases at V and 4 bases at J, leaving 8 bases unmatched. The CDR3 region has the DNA TGTGCCAGCAGCTCCTATGCGGGAGTTGCAGATACGCAGTATTTT. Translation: CASSSYAGVADTQYF. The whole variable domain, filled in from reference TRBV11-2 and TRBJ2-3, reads EAGVAQSPRYKIIEKRQSVAFWCNPISGHATLYWYQQILGQGPKLLIQFQNNGVVDDSQLPKDRFSAERLKGVDSTLKIQPAKLEDSAVYLCASSSYAGVADTQYFGPGTRLTVL.

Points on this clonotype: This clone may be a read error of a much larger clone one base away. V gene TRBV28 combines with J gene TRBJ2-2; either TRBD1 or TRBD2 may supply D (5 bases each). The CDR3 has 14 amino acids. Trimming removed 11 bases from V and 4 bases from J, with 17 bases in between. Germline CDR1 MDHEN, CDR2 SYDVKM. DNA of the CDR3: TGTGCCGGTAAGAGCCAGGGACCCACCGGGGAGCTGTTTTTT. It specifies CAGKSQGPTGELFF.

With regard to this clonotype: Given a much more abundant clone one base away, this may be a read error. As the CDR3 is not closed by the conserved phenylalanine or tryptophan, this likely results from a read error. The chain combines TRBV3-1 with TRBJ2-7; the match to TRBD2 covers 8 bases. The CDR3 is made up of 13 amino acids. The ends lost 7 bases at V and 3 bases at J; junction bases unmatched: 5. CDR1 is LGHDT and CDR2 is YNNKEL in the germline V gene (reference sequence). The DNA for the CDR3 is TGTGCCAGCACGGGCGGGGGGAGCTACGAGCAGTACTCC. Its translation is CASTGGGSYEQYS.